This T cell receptor beta chain was found in a study of beta chain features in type 1 diabetes. This clone was seen a handful of times. What was sequenced were expressed TCRB transcripts, since all of the isolated RNA had been reverse transcribed. The protocol was immunoSEQ multiplex PCR, while the TCRdb copy is restricted to in-frame clones and leaves out a portion. The sample shows about 340,000 clones, less than 10% of them seen only once. The CDR3 has 14 residues. V was clipped by 0 bases and J by 2 bases, with 6 bases between them. Germline lookup yields CDR1 MGHRA and CDR2 YSYEKL. The rearrangement links TRBV4-1 to TRBJ2-3; D gene uncertain. The sequence came from a woman under 30 in good health. The sequenced material came from central memory CD4+ T cells from blood. The CDR3 here is CASSQEDVTDTQYF. CDR3 DNA: TGCGCCAGCAGCCAAGAGGACGTCACAGATACGCAGTATTTT.